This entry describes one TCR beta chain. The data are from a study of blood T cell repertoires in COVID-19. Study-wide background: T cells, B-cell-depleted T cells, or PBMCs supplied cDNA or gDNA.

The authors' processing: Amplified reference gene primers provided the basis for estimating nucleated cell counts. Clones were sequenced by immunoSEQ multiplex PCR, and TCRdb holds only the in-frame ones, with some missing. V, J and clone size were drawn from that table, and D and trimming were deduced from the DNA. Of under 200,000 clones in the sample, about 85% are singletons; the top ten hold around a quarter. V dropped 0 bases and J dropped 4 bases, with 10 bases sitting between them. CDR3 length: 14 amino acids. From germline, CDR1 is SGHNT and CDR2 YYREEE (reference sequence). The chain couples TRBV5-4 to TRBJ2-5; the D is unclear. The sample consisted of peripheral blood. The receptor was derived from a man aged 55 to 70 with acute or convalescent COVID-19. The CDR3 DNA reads TGTGCCAGCAGCTTGGCCGGTTCCCCAGAGACCCAGTACTTC. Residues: CASSLAGSPETQYF. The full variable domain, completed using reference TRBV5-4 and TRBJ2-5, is ETGVTQSPTHLIKTRGQQVTLRCSSQSGHNTVSWYQQALGQGPQFIFQYYREEENGRGNFPPRFSGLQFPNYSSELNVNALELDDSALYLCASSLAGSPETQYFGPGTRLLVL.